In its sample, the clone carrying this T cell receptor beta chain was seen many times. Its antigen is unknown. This sample was taken from a study of response to subunit inactivated influenza vaccine. Study results and limitations: T cells newly recruited by each seasonal influenza vaccination are few, the authors suggested.

The length of the CDR3 is 12 residues. V was pared by 3 bases and J by 8 bases, with 8 bases between. Germline lookup yields CDR1 MDHEN and CDR2 SYDVKM. TCRdb recomputed calls from the RT-PCR reads with MiXCR, one row per CDR3 protein. The sample lists under 550,000 distinct CDR3 sequences, 7.6% seen once, with around 13% in the top ten. The V call is TRBV28, the J call TRBJ2-4; D remains ambiguous. The TCR originated in a man between 50 and 69 years old who received an inactivated influenza vaccine. The sample in question was PBMCs from blood, obtained less than 25 months after vaccination. The CDR3 DNA follows: TGTGCCAGCAGTTTCGGGTGGGACATTCAGTACTTC. Its protein product is CASSFGWDIQYF.